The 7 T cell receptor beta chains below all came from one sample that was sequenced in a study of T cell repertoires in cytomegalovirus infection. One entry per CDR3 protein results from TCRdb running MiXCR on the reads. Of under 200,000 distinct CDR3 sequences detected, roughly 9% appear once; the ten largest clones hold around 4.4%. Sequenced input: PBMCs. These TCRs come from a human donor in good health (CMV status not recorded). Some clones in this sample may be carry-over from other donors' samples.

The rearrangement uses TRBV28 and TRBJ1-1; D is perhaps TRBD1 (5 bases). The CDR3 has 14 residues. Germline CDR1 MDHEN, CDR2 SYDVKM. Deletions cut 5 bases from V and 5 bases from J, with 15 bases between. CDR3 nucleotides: TGTGCCAGCAGTAGGGAGGACATGTGGACTGAAGCTTTCTTT. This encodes CASSREDMWTEAFF. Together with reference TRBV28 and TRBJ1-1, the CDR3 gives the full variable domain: DVKVTQSSRYLVKRTGEKVFLECVQDMDHENMFWYRQDPGLGLRLIYFSYDVKMKEKGDIPEGYSVSREKKERFSLILESASTNQTSMYLCASSREDMWTEAFFGQGTRLTVV.

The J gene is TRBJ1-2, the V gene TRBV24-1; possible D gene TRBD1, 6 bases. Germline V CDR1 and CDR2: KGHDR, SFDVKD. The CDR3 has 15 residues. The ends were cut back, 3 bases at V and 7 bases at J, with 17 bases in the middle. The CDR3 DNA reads TGTGCCACCAGTGATCCTACACAGGGAAATGTTGGCTACACCTTC. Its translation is CATSDPTQGNVGYTF.

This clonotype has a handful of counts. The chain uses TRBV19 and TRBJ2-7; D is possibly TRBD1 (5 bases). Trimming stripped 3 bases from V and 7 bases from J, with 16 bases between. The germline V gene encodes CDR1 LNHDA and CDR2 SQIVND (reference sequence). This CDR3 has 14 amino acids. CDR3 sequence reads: CASSIMDNRREQYF. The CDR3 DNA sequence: TGTGCCAGTAGTATCATGGACAACCGACGGGAGCAGTACTTC. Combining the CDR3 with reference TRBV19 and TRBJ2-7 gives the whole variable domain DGGITQSPKYLFRKEGQNVTLSCEQNLNHDAMYWYRQDPGQGLRLIYYSQIVNDFQKGDIAEGYSVSREKKESFPLTVTSAQKNPTAFYLCASSIMDNRREQYFGPGTRLTVT.

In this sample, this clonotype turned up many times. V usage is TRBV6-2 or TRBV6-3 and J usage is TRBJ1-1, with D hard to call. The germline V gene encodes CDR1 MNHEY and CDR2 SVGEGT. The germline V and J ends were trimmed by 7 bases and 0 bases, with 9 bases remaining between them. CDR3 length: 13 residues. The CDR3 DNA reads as TGTGCCAGCACCTCGACGGTGAACACTGAAGCTTTCTTT. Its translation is CASTSTVNTEAFF.

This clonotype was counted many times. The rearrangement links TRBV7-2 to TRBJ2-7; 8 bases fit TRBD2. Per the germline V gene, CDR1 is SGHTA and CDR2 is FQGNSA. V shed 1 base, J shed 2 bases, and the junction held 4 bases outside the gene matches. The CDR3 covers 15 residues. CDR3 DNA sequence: TGTGCCAGCAGCTTAGTGCGGGGGGAGACCTACGAGCAGTACTTC. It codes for CASSLVRGETYEQYF.

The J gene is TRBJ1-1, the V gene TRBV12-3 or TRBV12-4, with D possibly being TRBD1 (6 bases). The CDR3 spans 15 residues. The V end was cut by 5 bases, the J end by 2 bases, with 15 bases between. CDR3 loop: CASSGRGQSNTEAFF. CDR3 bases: TGTGCCAGCAGTGGCCGCGGACAGTCAAACACTGAAGCTTTCTTT.

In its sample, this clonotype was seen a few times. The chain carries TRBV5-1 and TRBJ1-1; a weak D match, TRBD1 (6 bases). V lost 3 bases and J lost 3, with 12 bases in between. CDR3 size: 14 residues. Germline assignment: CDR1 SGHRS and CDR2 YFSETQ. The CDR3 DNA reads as TGCGCCAGCAGCTCAATCAGGGGCGACACTGAAGCTTTCTTT. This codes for CASSSIRGDTEAFF.